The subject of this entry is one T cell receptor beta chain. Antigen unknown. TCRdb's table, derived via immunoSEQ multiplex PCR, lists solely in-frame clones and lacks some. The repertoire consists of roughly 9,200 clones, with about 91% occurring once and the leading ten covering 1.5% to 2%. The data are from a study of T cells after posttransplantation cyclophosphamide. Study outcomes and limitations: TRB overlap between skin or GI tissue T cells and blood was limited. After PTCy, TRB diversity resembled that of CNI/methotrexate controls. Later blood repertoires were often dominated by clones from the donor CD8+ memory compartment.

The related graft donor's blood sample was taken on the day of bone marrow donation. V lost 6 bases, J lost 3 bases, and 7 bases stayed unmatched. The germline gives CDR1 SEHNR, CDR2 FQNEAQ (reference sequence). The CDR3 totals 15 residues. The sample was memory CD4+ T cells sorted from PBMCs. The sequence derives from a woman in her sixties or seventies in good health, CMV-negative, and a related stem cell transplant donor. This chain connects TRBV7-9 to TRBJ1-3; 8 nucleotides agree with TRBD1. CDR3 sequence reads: CASRRDRGFGNTIYF. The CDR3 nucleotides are TGTGCCAGCAGGCGAGACAGGGGATTTGGAAACACCATATATTTT.